This T cell receptor beta chain is drawn from a study of blood T cell repertoires in COVID-19. Study background: The analysed material was cDNA or gDNA that came from T cells, B-cell-depleted T cells, or PBMCs.

There are 13 residues in the CDR3. Trimming removed 0 bases from V and 8 bases from J, with 11 bases in between. Germline V gives CDR1 SGHNT, CDR2 YYREEE (reference sequence). Sequencing was performed with immunoSEQ multiplex PCR; in TCRdb, only in-frame clones are kept and a portion is missing. The top ten clones hold around 1.1% of a sample with fewer than 200,000 clones, about 85% of them seen once. Sequencing was done on a sample of peripheral blood. The chain carries TRBV5-4 and TRBJ1-2, with a possible D match to TRBD1 (6 bases). This TCR was sampled from a man in his forties or fifties with acute or convalescent COVID-19. The CDR3 nucleotides read TGTGCCAGCAGCTTGGACCAGGGGTTAGGCTACACCTTC. Its translation: CASSLDQGLGYTF.